The T cell receptor (beta chain) described here comes from a study of T cell responses to AZD1222 COVID-19 vaccine. TCRdb keeps only in-frame clones here, not all; method: immunoSEQ multiplex PCR. The sample has 130,000 or so clones, under 95% seen once. In germline, CDR1 is DFQATT, CDR2 SNEGSKA (reference sequence). The CDR3 contains 13 residues. V lost 3 bases and J lost 4, with 11 bases in between. The rearrangement uses TRBV20-1 and TRBJ2-3, with D perhaps matching TRBD2 (5 bases). The receptor was derived from an adult who received the AZD1222 COVID-19 vaccine. Sequenced here: peripheral blood, sampled 28 days after the second AZD1222 dose. The CDR3 region is CSASNGIADTQYF. The CDR3 nucleotides are TGCAGTGCTAGTAACGGGATTGCAGATACGCAGTATTTT.